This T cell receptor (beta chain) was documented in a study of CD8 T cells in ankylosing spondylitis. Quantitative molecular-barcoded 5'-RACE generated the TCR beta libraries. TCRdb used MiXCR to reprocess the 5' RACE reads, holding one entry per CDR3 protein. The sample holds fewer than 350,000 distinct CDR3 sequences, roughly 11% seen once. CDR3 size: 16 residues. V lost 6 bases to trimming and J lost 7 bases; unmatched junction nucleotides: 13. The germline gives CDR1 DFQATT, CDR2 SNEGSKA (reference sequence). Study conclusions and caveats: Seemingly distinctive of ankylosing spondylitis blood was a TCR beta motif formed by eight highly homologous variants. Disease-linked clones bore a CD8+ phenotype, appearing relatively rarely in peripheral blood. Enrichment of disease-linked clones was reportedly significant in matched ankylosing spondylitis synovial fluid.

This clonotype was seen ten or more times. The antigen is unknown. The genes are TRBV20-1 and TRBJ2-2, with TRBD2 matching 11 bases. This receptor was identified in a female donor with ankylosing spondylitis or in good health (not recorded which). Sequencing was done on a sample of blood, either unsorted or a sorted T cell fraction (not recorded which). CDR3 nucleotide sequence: TGCAGTGCAAGTGGAATAGCGGGGGGGCGTCACGGGGAGCTGTTTTTT. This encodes CSASGIAGGRHGELFF.